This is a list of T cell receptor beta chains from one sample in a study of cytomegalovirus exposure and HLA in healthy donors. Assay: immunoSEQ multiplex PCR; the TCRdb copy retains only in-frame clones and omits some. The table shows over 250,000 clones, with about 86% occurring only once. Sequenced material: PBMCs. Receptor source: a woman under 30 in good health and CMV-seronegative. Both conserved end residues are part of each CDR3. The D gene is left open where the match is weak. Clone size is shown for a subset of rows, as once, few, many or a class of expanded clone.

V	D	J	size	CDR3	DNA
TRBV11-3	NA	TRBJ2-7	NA	CASSFSGSSPYEQYF	TGTGCCAGCAGCTTTTCGGGGTCGTCGCCCTACGAGCAGTACTTC
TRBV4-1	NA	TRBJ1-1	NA	CASSQDSMNTEAFF	TGCGCCAGCAGCCAAGACTCTATGAACACTGAAGCTTTCTTT
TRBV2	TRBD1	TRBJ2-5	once	CASNTDRVVETQYF	TGTGCCAGCAATACTGACAGGGTGGTAGAGACCCAGTACTTC
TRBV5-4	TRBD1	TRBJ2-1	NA	CASSLGDSSNEQFF	TGTGCCAGCAGCTTGGGGGACAGCAGCAATGAGCAGTTCTTC
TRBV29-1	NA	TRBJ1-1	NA	CSVVTGEAAFF	TGCAGCGTTGTAACAGGCGAGGCAGCTTTCTTT
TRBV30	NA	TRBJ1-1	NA	CAWTTGNTEAFF	TGTGCCTGGACGACAGGGAACACTGAAGCTTTCTTT
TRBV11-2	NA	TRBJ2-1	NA	CASSLGHPNEQFF	TGTGCCAGCAGCCTGGGCCACCCTAATGAGCAGTTCTTC
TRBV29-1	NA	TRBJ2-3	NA	CSVEGQTPNTQYF	TGCAGCGTTGAAGGACAGACCCCGAATACGCAGTATTTT
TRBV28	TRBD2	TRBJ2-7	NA	CASRSLAGGTYYSYEQYF	TGTGCCAGCAGGTCCCTAGCGGGGGGGACCTACTACTCCTACGAGCAGTACTTC
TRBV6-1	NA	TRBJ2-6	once	CASSEDRFVGANVLTF	TGTGCCAGCAGTGAAGACCGGTTCGTGGGGGCCAACGTCCTGACTTTC
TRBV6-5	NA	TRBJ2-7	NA	CASSYKGASYEQYF	TGTGCCAGCAGTTACAAAGGGGCCTCCTACGAGCAGTACTTC
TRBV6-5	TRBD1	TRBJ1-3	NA	CASSLQGAGGNTIYF	TGTGCCAGCAGTCTCCAGGGGGCTGGTGGAAACACCATATATTTT
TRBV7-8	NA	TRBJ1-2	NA	CASSWTGTSANYGYTF	TGTGCCAGCAGCTGGACCGGGACTTCAGCTAACTATGGCTACACCTTC
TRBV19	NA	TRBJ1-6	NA	CASQPQGIANSPLHF	TGTGCCAGCCAACCACAGGGAATTGCCAATTCACCCCTCCACTTT
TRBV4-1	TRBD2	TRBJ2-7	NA	CASSQQLAASYEQYF	TGCGCCAGCAGCCAACAACTAGCGGCTTCCTACGAGCAGTACTTC
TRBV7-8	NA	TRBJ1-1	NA	CASSLTVGGRDTEAFF	TGTGCCAGCAGCTTAACGGTGGGCGGGAGGGACACTGAAGCTTTCTTT
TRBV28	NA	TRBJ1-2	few	CASGRDYGYTF	TGTGCCAGCGGCAGGGACTATGGCTACACCTTC
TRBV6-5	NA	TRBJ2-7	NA	CASSYSSGEIYEQYF	TGTGCCAGCAGTTACTCGTCCGGGGAAATCTACGAGCAGTACTTC
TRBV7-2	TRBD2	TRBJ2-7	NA	CASTLTSGSFDEQYF	TGTGCCAGCACCTTGACTAGCGGGAGTTTCGACGAGCAGTACTTC
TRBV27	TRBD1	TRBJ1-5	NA	CASSLQGAQPQHF	TGTGCCAGCAGTTTACAGGGGGCCCAGCCCCAGCATTTT
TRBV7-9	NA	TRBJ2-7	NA	CASSLSRGGVLKTYEQYF	TGTGCCAGCAGCTTATCGCGCGGGGGCGTGTTAAAAACCTACGAGCAGTACTTC
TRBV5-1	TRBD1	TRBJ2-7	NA	CASSTSGTAYEQYF	TGCGCCAGCAGCACATCCGGGACAGCCTACGAGCAGTACTTC